Listed below are T cell receptor beta chains from one sample, sequenced in a study of T cell responses to AZD1222 COVID-19 vaccine. TCRdb keeps only in-frame clones here, not all; method: immunoSEQ multiplex PCR. This sample has about 140,000 clones, with roughly nine tenths found just once. This specimen was peripheral blood, taken 28 days after the second AZD1222 dose. The source of these receptors is an adult who received the AZD1222 COVID-19 vaccine. The CDR3 runs from the conserved cysteine through the conserved F or W. D genes are given only for firm matches. Clone size, where shown, is once, few, many, or a class for clones that have expanded.

len,j_gene,abundance,d_gene,v_gene,CDR3nt,CDR3aa
15,TRBJ2-1,NA,NA,TRBV6-2/TRBV6-3,TGTGCCAGCAGTCTACAGGGTTGGGGAGGCAATGAGCAGTTCTTC,CASSLQGWGGNEQFF
13,TRBJ2-7,few,NA,TRBV5-1,TGCGCCAGCAGCGGCGCTAGCTCCTACGAGCAGTACTTC,CASSGASSYEQYF
18,TRBJ1-5,NA,TRBD1,TRBV11-2,TGTGCCAGCAGCTTGGGGGCAGGGGGCGCGAGGAGCAATCAGCCCCAGCATTTT,CASSLGAGGARSNQPQHF
16,TRBJ1-5,NA,NA,TRBV7-9,TGTGCCAGCAGCGACTACGGACGATCTAGCAATCAGCCCCAGCATTTT,CASSDYGRSSNQPQHF
15,TRBJ2-7,NA,TRBD2,TRBV5-4,TGTGCCAGCAGCTTGGTGGGACTAGGGTACGCCGAGCAGTACTTC,CASSLVGLGYAEQYF
15,TRBJ1-2,NA,NA,TRBV19,TGTGCCAGTACCAATACGGGGGCTGCTAGCTATGGCTACACCTTC,CASTNTGAASYGYTF
14,TRBJ2-1,NA,NA,TRBV6-5,TGTGCCACATCGTCTAGGTTGGGGGTCCATGAGCAGTTCTTC,CATSSRLGVHEQFF
16,TRBJ1-4,NA,NA,TRBV5-1,TGCGCCAGCAGCCAAGCCCCGGGATTAACTAATGAAAAACTGTTTTTT,CASSQAPGLTNEKLFF
13,TRBJ1-1,NA,NA,TRBV7-3,TGTGCCAGCAGCTTACAAGTGGGCACTGAAGCTTTCTTT,CASSLQVGTEAFF
20,TRBJ2-2,NA,TRBD2,TRBV7-3,TGTGCCAGCAGCTTAAAGGGTAATTCGGGACTAGCGGATCGCACCGGGGAGCTGTTTTTT,CASSLKGNSGLADRTGELFF
12,TRBJ1-6,NA,NA,TRBV6-5,TGTGCCAGCAGGGCCCGGGGGACATCCCTCCACTTT,CASRARGTSLHF
15,TRBJ2-2,NA,NA,TRBV29-1,TGCAGCGTTGAGGTTTATAGGGCGAACACCGGGGAGCTGTTTTTT,CSVEVYRANTGELFF
16,TRBJ2-1,NA,TRBD2,TRBV11-2,TGTGCCAGCAGCTTCTTACTAGCGGGAGTTTGGAATGAGCAGTTCTTC,CASSFLLAGVWNEQFF
15,TRBJ2-1,NA,NA,TRBV7-3,TGTGCCAGCAGTTCGAGCCACGGGGTCTACAATGAGCAGTTCTTC,CASSSSHGVYNEQFF
16,TRBJ2-5,NA,TRBD2,TRBV16,TGTGCCAGCAGCCAATGGGCTAGCGGGGGCCAAGAGACCCAGTACTTC,CASSQWASGGQETQYF
13,TRBJ1-1,NA,TRBD1,TRBV12-3/TRBV12-4,TGTGCCAGCAGTTTAACCACAGGGGTTGAAGCTTTCTTT,CASSLTTGVEAFF
17,TRBJ2-2,NA,TRBD2,TRBV5-4,TGTGCCAGCAGCGCAGGGACTAGCGGGAGGAGGACCGGGGAGCTGTTTTTT,CASSAGTSGRRTGELFF
12,TRBJ1-3,few,NA,TRBV20-1,TGCAGTGCTAGTAACTCTGGAAACACCATATATTTT,CSASNSGNTIYF
13,TRBJ2-5,NA,TRBD1,TRBV19,TGTGCCAGTAGTCGGACAGGGCAAGAGACCCAGTACTTC,CASSRTGQETQYF
15,TRBJ2-7,NA,NA,TRBV6-5,TGTGCCAGCAGTTACGCAGGGCTGGTTGCCTACGAGCAGTACTTC,CASSYAGLVAYEQYF
16,TRBJ1-2,NA,TRBD1,TRBV9,TGTGCCAGCAGCGAGAACTCTGGACAGGGCAGCAGCGGCTACACCTTC,CASSENSGQGSSGYTF
15,TRBJ1-1,NA,TRBD1,TRBV5-1,TGCGCCAGCAGCTTGGCCGGGACAGCCGAAGAGGAGGCTTTCTTT,CASSLAGTAEEEAFF
13,TRBJ1-1,once,NA,TRBV13,TGTGCCAGCAGCTTAGGACCAGGAACTGAAGCTTTCTTT,CASSLGPGTEAFF
13,TRBJ1-3,NA,NA,TRBV19,TGTGCCAGTCTGGGTCCCTCTGGAAACACCATATATTTT,CASLGPSGNTIYF
14,TRBJ2-5,NA,TRBD2,TRBV28,TGTGCCAGCAGTCGAAGCGGGGGTAGGAAGACCCAGTACTTC,CASSRSGGRKTQYF
15,TRBJ2-1,NA,TRBD2,TRBV28,TGTGCCAGCAGTTTATTAACGGGGGGAAAGGATGAGCAGTTCTTC,CASSLLTGGKDEQFF
18,TRBJ2-2,NA,NA,TRBV7-8,TGTGCCAGCAGCTTATGGGGCGGGGGCGGAGCGAACACCGGGGAGCTGTTTTTT,CASSLWGGGGANTGELFF
17,TRBJ1-1,NA,TRBD1,TRBV5-5,TGTGCCAGCAGCTTTGACAGGGTGTGGGGCTCGAACACTGAAGCTTTCTTT,CASSFDRVWGSNTEAFF
11,TRBJ1-3,NA,NA,TRBV19,TGTGCCACAGGGACTGGAAACACCATATATTTT,CATGTGNTIYF
14,TRBJ1-6,NA,NA,TRBV2,TGTGCCAGCAGTGATGCCGGGGGCAATTCACCCCTCCACTTT,CASSDAGGNSPLHF
15,TRBJ2-1,NA,NA,TRBV5-5,TGTGCCAGCAGCTTGCACCGCGACACCTACAATGAGCAGTTCTTC,CASSLHRDTYNEQFF
14,TRBJ2-1,once,TRBD2,TRBV4-3,TGCGCCAGCAGCCGAAGGACTAGCGGCAATGAGCAGTTCTTC,CASSRRTSGNEQFF
16,TRBJ2-2,once,TRBD2,TRBV19,TGTGCCACCCTTCCCGGGGGGGCGCGGGACACCGGGGAGCTGTTTTTT,CATLPGGARDTGELFF
11,TRBJ1-5,NA,NA,TRBV6-2/TRBV6-3,TGTGCCAGCAGTTCCGGGTTACTAACGCATTTT,CASSSGLLTHF
14,TRBJ1-2,NA,NA,TRBV14,TGTGCCAGCAGCCCCTCTCTGTCATACAGCGGCTACACCTTC,CASSPSLSYSGYTF
14,TRBJ2-5,NA,TRBD2,TRBV2,TGTGCCAGCGATGGACTAGCGGGAGAGGAGACCCAGTACTTC,CASDGLAGEETQYF
14,TRBJ1-5,NA,NA,TRBV27,TGTGCCAGCAGACAGGGAAGCGGCAATCAGCCCCAGCATTTT,CASRQGSGNQPQHF
14,TRBJ1-6,NA,NA,TRBV4-3,TGCGCCAGCAGCCCGGGGCTTGATAATTCACCCCTCCACTTT,CASSPGLDNSPLHF
14,TRBJ2-5,NA,NA,TRBV5-1,TGCGCCAGCAGCTTGGAAGGTAGCGAAGAGACCCAGTACTTC,CASSLEGSEETQYF
17,TRBJ1-5,NA,NA,TRBV18,TGTGCCAGCTCACCACAAGACAGACCCCCTTGGGATCAGCCCCAGCATTTT,CASSPQDRPPWDQPQHF
15,TRBJ1-3,NA,NA,TRBV9,TGTGCCAGCAGCCCACACCCCGCTACAAGAGACACCATATATTTT,CASSPHPATRDTIYF
14,TRBJ1-5,NA,NA,TRBV5-1,TGCGCCAGCAGCCCAAACGGGGGGCATCAGCCCCAGCATTTT,CASSPNGGHQPQHF
12,TRBJ2-3,few,NA,TRBV28,TGTGCCAGCAGTCGACTCACAGATACGCAGTATTTT,CASSRLTDTQYF
16,TRBJ2-7,NA,NA,TRBV4-1,TGCGCCAGCAGCCAAGTAGCCCAACAACGAGATTACGAGCAGTACTTC,CASSQVAQQRDYEQYF
13,TRBJ1-6,NA,NA,TRBV2,TGTGCCAGCAGGGGGACTGCAAATTCACCCCTCCACTTT,CASRGTANSPLHF
15,TRBJ2-3,NA,NA,TRBV5-4,TGTGCCAGCAGCTTGGCGCAAGGTACCACAGATACGCAGTATTTT,CASSLAQGTTDTQYF
21,TRBJ2-1,NA,TRBD2,TRBV9,TGTGCCAGCAGCTACCCGGGGGGGGGACCCTGGACTAGCGGAGCGGGCAATGAGCAGTTCTTC,CASSYPGGGPWTSGAGNEQFF
15,TRBJ2-5,NA,TRBD2,TRBV7-8,TGTGCCAGCAGCTTACGGCGGGGGGTCCAAGAGACCCAGTACTTC,CASSLRRGVQETQYF
15,TRBJ2-3,NA,NA,TRBV7-3,TGTGCCAGCAGCATATTGGGAGGTGGCACAGATACGCAGTATTTT,CASSILGGGTDTQYF
16,TRBJ1-1,NA,NA,TRBV24-1,TGTGCCACCCAACTTGCTAAAACAGATGTGAACACTGAAGCTTTCTTT,CATQLAKTDVNTEAFF
12,TRBJ2-7,NA,NA,TRBV27,TGTGCCAGCAGTTTAACGGGCTACGAGCAGTACTTC,CASSLTGYEQYF
15,TRBJ1-1,NA,NA,TRBV7-6,TGTGCCAGCAGCTTAGGTCACAGGGATAACACTGAAGCTTTCTTT,CASSLGHRDNTEAFF
14,TRBJ1-6,NA,NA,TRBV4-3,TGCGCCAGCAGCCGGGACAAATATAATTCACCCCTCCACTTT,CASSRDKYNSPLHF
13,TRBJ1-1,NA,NA,TRBV19,TGTGCCAGTAGTATGTGGTCGGAAAATGAAGCTTTCTTT,CASSMWSENEAFF
11,TRBJ2-4,NA,NA,TRBV2,TGTGCCAGCAGTCTTACGGACATTCAGTACTTC,CASSLTDIQYF
19,TRBJ1-2,NA,NA,TRBV4-2,TGTGCCAGCAGCCAAGAAGTTGGGGTTCTCGAGACAGTCTTGTCTGGCTACACCTTC,CASSQEVGVLETVLSGYTF
13,TRBJ2-1,NA,NA,TRBV2,TGTGCCAGCCTACCACTTACTTTGCATGAGCAGTTCTTC,CASLPLTLHEQFF
15,TRBJ1-5,NA,NA,TRBV7-2,TGTGCCAGCAGCCCAAGTATGGGGAGCAATCAGCCCCAGCATTTT,CASSPSMGSNQPQHF
15,TRBJ1-3,NA,TRBD1,TRBV5-1,TGCGCCAGCAGCTTGGGCTCGGGACAGGGATACACCATATATTTT,CASSLGSGQGYTIYF
14,TRBJ1-1,once,NA,TRBV5-1,TGCGCCAGCAGCTTATCCGGCCAAAACACTGAAGCTTTCTTT,CASSLSGQNTEAFF